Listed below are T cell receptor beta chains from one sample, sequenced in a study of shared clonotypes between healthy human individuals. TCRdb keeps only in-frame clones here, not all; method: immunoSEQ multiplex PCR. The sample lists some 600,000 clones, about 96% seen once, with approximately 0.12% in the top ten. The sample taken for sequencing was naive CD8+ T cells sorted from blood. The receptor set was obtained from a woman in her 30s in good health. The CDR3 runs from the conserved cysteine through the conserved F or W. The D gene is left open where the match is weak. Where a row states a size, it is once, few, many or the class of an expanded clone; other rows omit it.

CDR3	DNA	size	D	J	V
CAWSPWTGAYEQYF	TGTGCCTGGAGTCCGTGGACAGGGGCCTACGAGCAGTACTTC	NA	TRBD1	TRBJ2-7	TRBV30
CASSGERSTSTDTQYF	TGTGCCAGCAGTGGCGAGCGGTCGACTAGCACAGATACGCAGTATTTT	NA	NA	TRBJ2-3	TRBV2
CASIQTSGRLREQYF	TGTGCCAGTATCCAAACTAGCGGGAGATTACGAGAGCAGTACTTC	NA	TRBD2	TRBJ2-7	TRBV19
CASSLWETSYEQYF	TGCGCCAGCAGCTTGTGGGAGACCTCCTACGAGCAGTACTTC	once	NA	TRBJ2-7	TRBV5-1
CASSVSVLHTEAFF	TGCGCCAGCAGTGTAAGCGTACTTCACACTGAAGCTTTCTTT	NA	NA	TRBJ1-1	TRBV10-2
CASSSGGGTYEQYF	TGTGCCAGCAGCTCAGGGGGAGGGACCTACGAGCAGTACTTC	NA	NA	TRBJ2-7	TRBV5-4
CASGGDSYNEQFF	TGCGCCAGCGGGGGGGACAGTTACAATGAGCAGTTCTTC	NA	NA	TRBJ2-1	TRBV10-2
CAWIRGGQLKGLYYGYTF	TGTGCCTGGATTAGGGGCGGACAGCTGAAAGGGCTGTACTATGGCTACACCTTC	NA	NA	TRBJ1-2	TRBV30
CASSQEGPVSYTF	TGTGCCAGCAGCCAAGAGGGACCGGTAAGCTACACCTTC	few	NA	TRBJ1-2	TRBV4-2
CSAEGRGNTEAFF	TGCAGCGCCGAGGGCAGGGGGAACACTGAAGCTTTCTTT	NA	NA	TRBJ1-1	TRBV29-1
CASSWKYSSTDTQYF	TGCGCCAGCAGCTGGAAATACTCTAGCACAGATACGCAGTATTTT	NA	NA	TRBJ2-3	TRBV5-1
CASSSGRGLEQYF	TGTGCCAGCAGCTCCGGGAGGGGTCTCGAGCAGTACTTC	NA	TRBD2	TRBJ2-7	TRBV5-6
CASSQHNSGTGDSHEQYF	TGCGCCAGCAGCCAGCACAATTCCGGGACAGGGGATTCCCACGAGCAGTACTTC	NA	TRBD1	TRBJ2-7	TRBV4-1
CASSAGLAGGEFF	TGTGCCAGCAGTGCCGGACTAGCGGGAGGCGAGTTCTTC	NA	TRBD2	TRBJ2-1	TRBV6-1
CASSASGRAANEQFF	TGTGCCAGCAGCGCCAGCGGGAGAGCGGCAAATGAGCAGTTCTTC	NA	TRBD2	TRBJ2-1	TRBV9
CAISEEWNEQFF	TGTGCCATCAGTGAAGAGTGGAATGAGCAGTTCTTC	NA	NA	TRBJ2-1	TRBV10-3
CASSPELALTNEKLFF	TGTGCCAGCAGCCCCGAGCTCGCCCTAACTAATGAAAAACTGTTTTTT	NA	NA	TRBJ1-4	TRBV27
CASSDGDQPQHF	TGTGCCAGCAGTGACGGGGATCAGCCCCAGCATTTT	NA	NA	TRBJ1-5	TRBV2
CASSWSSSTEAFF	TGCGCCAGCAGCTGGTCGTCGAGCACTGAAGCTTTCTTT	NA	NA	TRBJ1-1	TRBV5-1
CASSRASGANEQFF	TGTGCCAGCAGCCGAGCTAGCGGGGCTAATGAGCAGTTCTTC	NA	TRBD2	TRBJ2-1	TRBV5-6
CASLGFSYNEQFF	TGTGCCAGCTTGGGGTTTTCCTACAATGAGCAGTTCTTC	NA	NA	TRBJ2-1	TRBV6-6
CASVSLPHRTYEQYF	TGTGCCAGCGTAAGTCTGCCCCACCGAACCTACGAGCAGTACTTC	NA	NA	TRBJ2-7	TRBV2
CASSNPGRNIQYF	TGTGCCAGCAGCAACCCCGGGAGGAACATTCAGTACTTC	once	TRBD2	TRBJ2-4	TRBV11-1
CASSPAHTSYEQYF	TGTGCCAGCAGCCCAGCCCATACTTCCTACGAGCAGTACTTC	NA	NA	TRBJ2-7	TRBV5-8